This T cell receptor (beta chain) was captured in a study of human T cells and chemical hapten exposure. Study-level background: Alopecia areata, totalis or universalis affected patients who were mostly female.

The time point is: pre-sensitization, week 0. Treatment noted: therapeutic diphenylcyclopropenone sensitization with weekly scalp DPC. This clonotype was seen only a few times. Germline CDR1 LNHNV, CDR2 YYDKDF (reference sequence). The CDR3 is made up of 16 amino acids. V was trimmed by 0 bases and J by 2 bases, leaving 13 bases between them. TCRdb fed the RACE reads into MiXCR, producing one record per CDR3 protein. Of about 350,000 distinct CDR3 sequences listed, around 5.5% are singletons. This clonotype originated in a woman aged 18-30 years with alopecia areata. Some clones in this sample may be carry-over from other donors' samples. The gene calls are TRBV15 and TRBJ2-5; TRBD2 is a possible D gene (7 bases). The specimen comprised whole blood, sampled in connection with sensitization to the hapten diphenylcyclopropenone (DPC). The CDR3 DNA reads TGTGCCACCAGCAGAGAATGGGGGGGGCGACAAGAGACCCAGTACTTC. Encoded protein: CATSREWGGRQETQYF.